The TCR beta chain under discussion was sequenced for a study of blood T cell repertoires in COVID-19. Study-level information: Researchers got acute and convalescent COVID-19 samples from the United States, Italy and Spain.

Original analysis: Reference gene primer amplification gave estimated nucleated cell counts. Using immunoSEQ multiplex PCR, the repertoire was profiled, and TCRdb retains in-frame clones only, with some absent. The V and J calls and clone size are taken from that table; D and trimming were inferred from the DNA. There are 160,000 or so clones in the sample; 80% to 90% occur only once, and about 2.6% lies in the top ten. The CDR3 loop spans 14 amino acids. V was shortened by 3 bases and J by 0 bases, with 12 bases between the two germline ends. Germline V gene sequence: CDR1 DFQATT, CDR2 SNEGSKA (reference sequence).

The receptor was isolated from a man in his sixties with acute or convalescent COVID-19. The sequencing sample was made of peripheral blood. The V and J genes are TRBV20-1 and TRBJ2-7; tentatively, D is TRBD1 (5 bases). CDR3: CSASARALSYEQYF. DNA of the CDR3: TGCAGTGCTAGTGCCAGGGCACTCTCCTACGAGCAGTACTTC.